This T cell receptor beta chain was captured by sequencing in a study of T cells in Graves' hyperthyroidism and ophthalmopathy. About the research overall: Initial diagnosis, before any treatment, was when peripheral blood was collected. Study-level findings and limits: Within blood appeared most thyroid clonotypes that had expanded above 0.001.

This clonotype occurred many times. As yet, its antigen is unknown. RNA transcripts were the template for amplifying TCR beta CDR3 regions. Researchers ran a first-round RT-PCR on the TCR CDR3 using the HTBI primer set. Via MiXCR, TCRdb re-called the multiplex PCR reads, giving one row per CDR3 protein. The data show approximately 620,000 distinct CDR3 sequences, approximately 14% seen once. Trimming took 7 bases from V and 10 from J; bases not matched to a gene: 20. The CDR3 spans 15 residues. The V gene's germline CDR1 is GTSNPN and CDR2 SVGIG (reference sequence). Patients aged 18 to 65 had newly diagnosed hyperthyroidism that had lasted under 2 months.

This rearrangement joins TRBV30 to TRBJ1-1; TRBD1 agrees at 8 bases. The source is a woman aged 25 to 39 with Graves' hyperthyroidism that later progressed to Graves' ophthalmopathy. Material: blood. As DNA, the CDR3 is TGTGCCTTTAGGGGACAGGCGGTCCTTGGAGATGGAGCTTTCTTT. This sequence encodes CAFRGQAVLGDGAFF. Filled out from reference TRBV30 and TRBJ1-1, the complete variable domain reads SQTIHQWPATLVQPVGSPLSLECTVEGTSNPNLYWYRQAAGRGLQLLFYSVGIGQISSEVPQNLSASRPQDRQFILSSKKLLLSDSGFYLCAFRGQAVLGDGAFFGQGTRLTVV.